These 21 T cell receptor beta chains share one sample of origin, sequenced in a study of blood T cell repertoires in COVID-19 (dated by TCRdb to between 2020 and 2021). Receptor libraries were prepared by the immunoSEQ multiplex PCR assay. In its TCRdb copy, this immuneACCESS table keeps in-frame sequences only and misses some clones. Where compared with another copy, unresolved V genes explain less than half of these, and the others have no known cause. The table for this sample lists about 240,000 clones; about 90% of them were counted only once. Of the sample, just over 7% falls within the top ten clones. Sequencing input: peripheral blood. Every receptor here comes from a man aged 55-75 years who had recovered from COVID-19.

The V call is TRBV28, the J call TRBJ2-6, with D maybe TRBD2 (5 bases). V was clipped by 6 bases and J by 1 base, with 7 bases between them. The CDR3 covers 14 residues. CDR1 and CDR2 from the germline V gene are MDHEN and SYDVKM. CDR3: CASRPGSGANVLTF. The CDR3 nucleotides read TGTGCCAGCAGGCCGGGGTCTGGGGCCAACGTCCTGACTTTC.

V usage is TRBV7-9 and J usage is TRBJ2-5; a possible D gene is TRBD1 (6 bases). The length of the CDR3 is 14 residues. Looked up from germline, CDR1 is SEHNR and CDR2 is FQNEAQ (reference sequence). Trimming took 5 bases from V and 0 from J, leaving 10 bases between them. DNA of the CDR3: TGTGCCAGCAGCAGACAGGAGTACCAAGAGACCCAGTACTTC. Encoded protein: CASSRQEYQETQYF.

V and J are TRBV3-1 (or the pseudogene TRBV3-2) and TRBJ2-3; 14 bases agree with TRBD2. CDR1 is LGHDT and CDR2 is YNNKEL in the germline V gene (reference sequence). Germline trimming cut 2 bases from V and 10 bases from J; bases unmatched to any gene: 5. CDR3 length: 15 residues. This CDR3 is CASSQRLAGGQAQYF. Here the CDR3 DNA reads TGTGCCAGCAGCCAAAGACTAGCGGGGGGGCAAGCGCAGTATTTT.

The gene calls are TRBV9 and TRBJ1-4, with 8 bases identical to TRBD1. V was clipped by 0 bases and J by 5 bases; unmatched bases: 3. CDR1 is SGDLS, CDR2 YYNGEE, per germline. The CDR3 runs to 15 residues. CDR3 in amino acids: CASSVGTGGNEKLFF. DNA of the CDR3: TGTGCCAGCAGCGTAGGAACAGGGGGGAATGAAAAACTGTTTTTT. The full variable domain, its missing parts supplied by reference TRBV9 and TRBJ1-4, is DSGVTQTPKHLITATGQRVTLRCSPRSGDLSVYWYQQSLDQGLQFLIQYYNGEERAKGNILERFSAQQFPDLHSELNLSSLELGDSALYFCASSVGTGGNEKLFFGSGTQLSVL.

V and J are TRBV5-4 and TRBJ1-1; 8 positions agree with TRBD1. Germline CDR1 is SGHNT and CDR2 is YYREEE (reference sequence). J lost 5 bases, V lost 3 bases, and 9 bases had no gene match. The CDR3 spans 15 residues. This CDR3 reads CASSSARTGQTEAFF. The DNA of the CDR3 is TGTGCCAGCAGCTCCGCCCGGACAGGGCAGACTGAAGCTTTCTTT. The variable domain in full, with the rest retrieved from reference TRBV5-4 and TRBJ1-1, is ETGVTQSPTHLIKTRGQQVTLRCSSQSGHNTVSWYQQALGQGPQFIFQYYREEENGRGNFPPRFSGLQFPNYSSELNVNALELDDSALYLCASSSARTGQTEAFFGQGTRLTVV.

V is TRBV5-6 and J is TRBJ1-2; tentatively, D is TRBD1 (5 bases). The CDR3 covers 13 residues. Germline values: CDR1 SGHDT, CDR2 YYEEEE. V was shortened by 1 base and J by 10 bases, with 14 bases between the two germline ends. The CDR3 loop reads CASSLRQGKAYTF. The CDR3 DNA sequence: TGTGCCAGCAGCTTGAGGCAGGGCAAAGCCTACACCTTC.

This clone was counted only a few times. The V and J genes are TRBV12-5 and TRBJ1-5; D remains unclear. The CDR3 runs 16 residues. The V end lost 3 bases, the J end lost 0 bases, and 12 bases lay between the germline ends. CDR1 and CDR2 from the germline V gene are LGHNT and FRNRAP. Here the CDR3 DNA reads TGTGCTAGTGGTTTTACTCCAACGAATAGCAATCAGCCCCAGCATTTT. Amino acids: CASGFTPTNSNQPQHF.

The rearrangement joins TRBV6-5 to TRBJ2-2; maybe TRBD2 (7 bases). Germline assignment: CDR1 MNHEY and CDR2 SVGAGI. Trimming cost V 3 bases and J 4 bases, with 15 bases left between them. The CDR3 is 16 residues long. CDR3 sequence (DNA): TGTGCCAGCAGTTATCCGGGGGGCGTCGGCACCGGGGAGCTGTTTTTT. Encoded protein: CASSYPGGVGTGELFF.

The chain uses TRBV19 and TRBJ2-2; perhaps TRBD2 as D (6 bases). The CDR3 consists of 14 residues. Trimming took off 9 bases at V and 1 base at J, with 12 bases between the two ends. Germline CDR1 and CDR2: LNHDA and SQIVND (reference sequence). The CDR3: CASRYGGNTGELFF. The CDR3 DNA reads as TGTGCCAGCAGATACGGGGGGAACACCGGGGAGCTGTTTTTT. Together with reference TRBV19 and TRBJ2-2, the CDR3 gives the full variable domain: DGGITQSPKYLFRKEGQNVTLSCEQNLNHDAMYWYRQDPGQGLRLIYYSQIVNDFQKGDIAEGYSVSREKKESFPLTVTSAQKNPTAFYLCASRYGGNTGELFFGEGSRLTVL.

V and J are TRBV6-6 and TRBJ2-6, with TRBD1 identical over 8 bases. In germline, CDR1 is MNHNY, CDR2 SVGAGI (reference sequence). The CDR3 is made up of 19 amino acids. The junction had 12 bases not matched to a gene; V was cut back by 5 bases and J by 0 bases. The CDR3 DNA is TGTGCCAGCAGTCGTTTTGCCGGGACAGGAATCTCTGGGGCCAACGTCCTGACTTTC. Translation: CASSRFAGTGISGANVLTF.

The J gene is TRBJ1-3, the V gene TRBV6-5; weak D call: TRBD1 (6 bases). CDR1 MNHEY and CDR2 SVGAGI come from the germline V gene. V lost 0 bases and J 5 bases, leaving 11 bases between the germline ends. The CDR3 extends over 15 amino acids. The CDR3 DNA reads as TGTGCCAGCAGTTACTCGACAGGAGGAAGAAACACCATATATTTT. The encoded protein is CASSYSTGGRNTIYF.

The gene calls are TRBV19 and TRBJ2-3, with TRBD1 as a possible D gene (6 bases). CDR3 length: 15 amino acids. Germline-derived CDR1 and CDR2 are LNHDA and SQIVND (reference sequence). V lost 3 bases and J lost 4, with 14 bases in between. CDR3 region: CASSIRGPGADTQYF. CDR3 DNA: TGTGCCAGTAGTATCCGCGGGCCAGGGGCAGATACGCAGTATTTT. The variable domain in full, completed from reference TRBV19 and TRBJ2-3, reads DGGITQSPKYLFRKEGQNVTLSCEQNLNHDAMYWYRQDPGQGLRLIYYSQIVNDFQKGDIAEGYSVSREKKESFPLTVTSAQKNPTAFYLCASSIRGPGADTQYFGPGTRLTVL.

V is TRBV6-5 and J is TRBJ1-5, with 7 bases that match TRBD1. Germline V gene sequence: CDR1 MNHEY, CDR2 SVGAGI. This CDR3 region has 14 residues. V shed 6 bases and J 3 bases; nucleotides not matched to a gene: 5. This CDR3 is CASRARGTNQPQHF. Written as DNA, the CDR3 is TGTGCCAGCAGGGCCAGGGGGACCAATCAGCCCCAGCATTTT.

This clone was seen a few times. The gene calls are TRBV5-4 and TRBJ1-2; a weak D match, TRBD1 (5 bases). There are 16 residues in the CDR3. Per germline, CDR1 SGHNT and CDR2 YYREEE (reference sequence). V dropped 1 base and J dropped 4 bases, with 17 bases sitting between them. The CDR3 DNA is TGTGCCAGCAGCTTGCGTACCCCAGGGCCCGGCTATGGCTACACCTTC. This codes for CASSLRTPGPGYGYTF.

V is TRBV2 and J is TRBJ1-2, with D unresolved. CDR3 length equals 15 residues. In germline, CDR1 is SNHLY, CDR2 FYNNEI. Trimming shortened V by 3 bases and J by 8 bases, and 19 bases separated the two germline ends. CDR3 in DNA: TGTGCCAGCAGTGATAGTGTGGTCACCTACGAGGGCTACACCTTC. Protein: CASSDSVVTYEGYTF.

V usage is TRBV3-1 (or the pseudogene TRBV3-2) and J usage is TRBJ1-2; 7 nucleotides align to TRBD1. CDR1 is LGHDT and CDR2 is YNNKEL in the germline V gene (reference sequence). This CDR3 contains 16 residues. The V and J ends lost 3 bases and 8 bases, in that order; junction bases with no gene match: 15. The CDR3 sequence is CASSHLPGGPSEGYTF. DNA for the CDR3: TGTGCCAGCAGCCATCTCCCAGGGGGACCTTCTGAAGGCTACACCTTC.

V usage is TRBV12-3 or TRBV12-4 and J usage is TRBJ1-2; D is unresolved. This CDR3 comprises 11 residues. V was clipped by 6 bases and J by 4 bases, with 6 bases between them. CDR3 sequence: CASSHFYGYTF. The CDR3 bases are TGTGCCAGCAGCCATTTCTATGGCTACACCTTC.

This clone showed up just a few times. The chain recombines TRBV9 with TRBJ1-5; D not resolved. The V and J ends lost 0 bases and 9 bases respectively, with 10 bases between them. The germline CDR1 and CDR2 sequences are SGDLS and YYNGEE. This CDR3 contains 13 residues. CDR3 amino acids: CASSVGSAGPQHF. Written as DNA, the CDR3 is TGTGCCAGCAGCGTAGGGAGCGCTGGGCCCCAGCATTTT.

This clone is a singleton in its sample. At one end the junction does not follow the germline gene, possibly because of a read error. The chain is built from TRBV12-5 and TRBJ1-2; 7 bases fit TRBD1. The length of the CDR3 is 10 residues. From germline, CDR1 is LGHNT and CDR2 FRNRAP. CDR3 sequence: CASGYGTVSF. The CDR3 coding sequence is TGTGCTAGTGGTTACGGGACAGTGTCCTTC.

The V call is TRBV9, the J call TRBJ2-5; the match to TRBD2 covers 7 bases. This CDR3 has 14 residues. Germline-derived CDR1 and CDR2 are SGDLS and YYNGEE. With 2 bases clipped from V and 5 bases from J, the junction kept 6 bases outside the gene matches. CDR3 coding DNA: TGTGCCAGCAGCGTCACTAGCGCGGCTGAGACCCAGTACTTC. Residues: CASSVTSAAETQYF.

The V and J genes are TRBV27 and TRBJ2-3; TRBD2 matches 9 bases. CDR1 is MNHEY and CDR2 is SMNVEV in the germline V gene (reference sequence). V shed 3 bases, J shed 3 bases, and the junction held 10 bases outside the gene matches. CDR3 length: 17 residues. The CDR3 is CASSLRGGALGTDTQYF. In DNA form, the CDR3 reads TGTGCCAGCAGTTTGCGCGGGGGGGCATTAGGTACAGATACGCAGTATTTT.